These T cell receptor beta chains were read from a single sample in a study of technical replicates of blood from a few donors. Sequencing used immunoSEQ multiplex PCR; TCRdb keeps in-frame clones, though not all of them. The sample gives under 75,000 clones, 75% to 90% of which show up once; more than 4.5% is in the top ten. Sequences were obtained from PBMCs. These receptors originate from a human donor in good health. Some clones in this sample may be carry-over from other donors' samples. The CDR3 runs from the conserved cysteine through the conserved F or W. The D gene is left open where the match is weak. Clone sizes are given selectively: once, few, many, or a class where the clone is expanded.

clone size: .
J gene: TRBJ2-2
D gene: TRBD1
V gene: TRBV11-3
CDR3 protein: CASSLDQGQGAGNTGELFF
CDR3 DNA: TGTGCCAGCAGCTTAGATCAGGGACAGGGGGCTGGTAACACCGGGGAGCTGTTTTTT

clone size: .
J gene: TRBJ1-6
D gene: TRBD1
V gene: TRBV14
CDR3 protein: CASSQDPGQNLRALHF
CDR3 DNA: TGTGCCAGCAGCCAAGACCCGGGACAGAACCTCCGCGCCCTCCACTTT

clone size: .
J gene: TRBJ2-2
D gene: TRBD2
V gene: TRBV4-3
CDR3 protein: CASSQDGGDDELFF
CDR3 DNA: TGCGCCAGCAGCCAAGATGGGGGGGACGATGAACTGTTTTTT

clone size: few
J gene: TRBJ2-5
D gene: TRBD1
V gene: TRBV7-2
CDR3 protein: CASSLVFEGARQETQYF
CDR3 DNA: TGTGCCAGCAGCTTAGTTTTCGAGGGGGCCCGCCAAGAGACCCAGTACTTC

clone size: .
J gene: TRBJ1-1
D gene: TRBD1
V gene: TRBV5-4
CDR3 protein: CASSRDRGPSTEAFF
CDR3 DNA: TGTGCCAGCAGCCGTGACAGGGGGCCTTCCACTGAAGCTTTCTTT

clone size: .
J gene: TRBJ1-2
D gene: TRBD1
V gene: TRBV20-1
CDR3 protein: CSASQGGGYTF
CDR3 DNA: TGCAGTGCTAGCCAGGGGGGAGGCTACACCTTC

clone size: .
J gene: TRBJ2-4
D gene: .
V gene: TRBV10-3
CDR3 protein: CAISESSGAKNIQYF
CDR3 DNA: TGTGCCATCAGTGAGTCATCGGGGGCCAAAAACATTCAGTACTTC

clone size: .
J gene: TRBJ2-5
D gene: .
V gene: TRBV10-3
CDR3 protein: CAISESVRGETQYF
CDR3 DNA: TGTGCCATCAGTGAGTCAGTTAGGGGAGAGACCCAGTACTTC

clone size: .
J gene: TRBJ1-1
D gene: .
V gene: TRBV14
CDR3 protein: CASSHDRGAAFF
CDR3 DNA: TGTGCCAGCAGCCACGATCGCGGGGCGGCTTTCTTT

clone size: .
J gene: TRBJ1-6
D gene: .
V gene: TRBV2
CDR3 protein: CASILGGDYNSPLHF
CDR3 DNA: TGTGCCAGCATTTTAGGAGGGGACTATAATTCACCCCTCCACTTT

clone size: .
J gene: TRBJ2-3
D gene: .
V gene: TRBV5-6
CDR3 protein: CASSFGSTDTQYF
CDR3 DNA: TGTGCCAGCAGCTTTGGCTCCACAGATACGCAGTATTTT

clone size: .
J gene: TRBJ2-5
D gene: TRBD2
V gene: TRBV29-1
CDR3 protein: CSVDPASGIQETQYF
CDR3 DNA: TGCAGCGTTGACCCTGCTAGCGGGATCCAAGAGACCCAGTACTTC

clone size: .
J gene: TRBJ2-7
D gene: TRBD2
V gene: TRBV6-1
CDR3 protein: CASSEALRGGSYEQYF
CDR3 DNA: TGTGCCAGCAGTGAAGCGCTTCGGGGCGGGAGCTACGAGCAGTACTTC

clone size: few
J gene: TRBJ2-7
D gene: TRBD1
V gene: TRBV9
CDR3 protein: CASSAQGSYEQYF
CDR3 DNA: TGTGCCAGCAGCGCACAGGGGTCCTACGAGCAGTACTTC

clone size: .
J gene: TRBJ2-1
D gene: .
V gene: TRBV5-1
CDR3 protein: CASSLEQVTRTNEQFF
CDR3 DNA: TGCGCCAGCAGCTTGGAACAGGTGACTAGGACCAATGAGCAGTTCTTC

clone size: once
J gene: TRBJ2-1
D gene: TRBD2
V gene: TRBV19
CDR3 protein: CASGTRKVTDEQFF
CDR3 DNA: TGTGCCAGTGGGACTAGGAAGGTTACGGATGAGCAGTTCTTC

clone size: .
J gene: TRBJ1-1
D gene: .
V gene: TRBV7-9
CDR3 protein: CASSWGNPGDTEAFF
CDR3 DNA: TGTGCCAGCAGCTGGGGGAATCCGGGGGACACTGAAGCTTTCTTT

clone size: medium-sized
J gene: TRBJ1-6
D gene: .
V gene: TRBV2
CDR3 protein: CASSEVRRPQLNSPLHF
CDR3 DNA: TGTGCCAGCAGTGAAGTTCGGAGACCCCAATTAAATTCACCCCTCCACTTT

clone size: once
J gene: TRBJ2-2
D gene: TRBD1
V gene: TRBV7-7
CDR3 protein: CASSQGAGELFF
CDR3 DNA: TGTGCCAGCAGCCAGGGGGCTGGGGAGCTGTTTTTT

clone size: .
J gene: TRBJ1-1
D gene: .
V gene: TRBV30
CDR3 protein: CACPSGKMNTEAFF
CDR3 DNA: TGTGCCTGCCCGTCCGGGAAGATGAACACTGAAGCTTTCTTT

clone size: .
J gene: TRBJ2-7
D gene: .
V gene: TRBV5-6
CDR3 protein: CASSYRTGSSYEQYF
CDR3 DNA: TGTGCCAGCAGCTACCGGACGGGAAGCTCCTACGAGCAGTACTTC

clone size: .
J gene: TRBJ1-5
D gene: .
V gene: TRBV23-1
CDR3 protein: CASSQCGEGNQPQHF
CDR3 DNA: TGCGCCAGCAGTCAGTGCGGGGAGGGCAATCAGCCCCAGCATTTT

clone size: .
J gene: TRBJ2-7
D gene: .
V gene: TRBV18
CDR3 protein: CASSSRQESSYEQYF
CDR3 DNA: TGTGCCAGCTCAAGCCGACAGGAAAGCTCCTACGAGCAGTACTTC